These 15 T cell receptor beta chains share one sample of origin, sequenced in a study of blood T cell repertoires in COVID-19. Clones were sequenced by immunoSEQ multiplex PCR, and TCRdb holds only the in-frame ones, with some missing. The data contain 190,000 or so clones, about four fifths of them singletons. The sequencing input was peripheral blood. The receptors shown here come from a man over 45 with active or convalescent COVID-19.

The chain is built from TRBV3-1 (or the pseudogene TRBV3-2) and TRBJ2-1; TRBD1 agrees at 9 bases. Germline V gene lookup returns CDR1 LGHDT and CDR2 YNNKEL (reference sequence). J lost 8 bases, V lost 4 bases, and 9 bases had no gene match. The CDR3 is made up of 15 amino acids. The CDR3 spells CASSLPGQGRYEQFF. Here the CDR3 DNA reads TGTGCCAGCAGCCTTCCGGGACAGGGACGATATGAGCAGTTCTTC.

The chain joins TRBV6-5 to TRBJ2-1; TRBD2 is a possible D gene (6 bases). The CDR3 is 12 residues long. The V end was cut by 6 bases, the J end by 10 bases, with 13 bases between. The germline CDR1 and CDR2 sequences are MNHEY and SVGAGI. The CDR3 sequence is CASSETRREQFF. CDR3 DNA sequence: TGTGCCAGCAGCGAGACTAGGAGGGAGCAGTTCTTC.

This clone has a handful of counts. The gene calls are TRBV4-1 and TRBJ2-2; TRBD2 aligns across 7 bases. Losses at the gene ends were 7 bases for V and 4 bases for J; bases not matched to a gene: 9. There are 15 residues in the CDR3. Germline CDR1 is MGHRA and CDR2 is YSYEKL. In DNA form, the CDR3 reads TGCGCCAGCACTTCGCCGGGGGAGGGCACCGGGGAGCTGTTTTTT. It codes for CASTSPGEGTGELFF.

V is TRBV2 and J is TRBJ1-5; tentatively, D is TRBD1 (6 bases). The ends were cut back, 3 bases at V and 2 bases at J, with 11 bases in the middle. This CDR3 contains 15 residues. Germline V gene sequence: CDR1 SNHLY, CDR2 FYNNEI. CDR3 nucleotide sequence: TGTGCCAGCAGTGAGGATGGGGGCGGCAATCAGCCCCAGCATTTT. It is translated as CASSEDGGGNQPQHF.

This clone was seen only a few times. The chain employs TRBV5-4 and TRBJ2-7, with 10 nucleotides matching TRBD2. Germline V gives CDR1 SGHNT, CDR2 YYREEE (reference sequence). The junction had 14 bases not matched to a gene; V was cut back by 1 base and J by 1 base. The CDR3 sequence is 19 residues long. The chain's CDR3 is CASSLMGTSGTWGSYEQYF. DNA of the CDR3: TGTGCCAGCAGCTTGATGGGAACTAGCGGGACATGGGGATCCTACGAGCAGTACTTC.

The chain employs TRBV10-1 and TRBJ2-3, with 10 bases lining up with TRBD2. CDR1 WNHNN and CDR2 SYGVQD come from the germline V gene (reference sequence). The ends lost 6 bases at V and 8 bases at J; junction bases unmatched: 8. The CDR3 length is 14 residues. The CDR3 region has the DNA TGCGCCAGCAGAGAGGGACTAGCGACGGGTACGCAGTATTTT. Encoded protein: CASREGLATGTQYF.

The chain joins TRBV10-1 to TRBJ2-7; 11 bases are shared with TRBD1. V trimming: 2 bases; J trimming: 5 bases; junction bases outside the gene matches: 2. The CDR3 runs to 14 residues. Per germline, CDR1 WNHNN and CDR2 SYGVQD (reference sequence). The CDR3, as DNA: TGCGCCAGCAGTGAGAGGACAGGGGGCGACGAGCAGTACTTC. Translated, it gives CASSERTGGDEQYF.

The V gene is TRBV7-9, the J gene TRBJ1-1; D is ambiguous. The V gene lost 0 bases and the J gene lost 0 bases, with 11 bases spanning the gap. Germline V gene lookup returns CDR1 SEHNR and CDR2 FQNEAQ (reference sequence). The CDR3 loop spans 16 amino acids. CDR3 region: CASSLARGGVNTEAFF. In DNA form, the CDR3 reads TGTGCCAGCAGCTTAGCTCGAGGAGGTGTGAACACTGAAGCTTTCTTT.

Ten or more counts support this clone. The chain links TRBV5-1 to TRBJ1-2; D ambiguous. The germline V gene encodes CDR1 SGHRS and CDR2 YFSETQ. Trimming took off 1 base at V and 7 bases at J, with 14 bases between the two ends. This CDR3 has 14 residues. Here the CDR3 DNA reads TGCGCCAGCAGCTTGACGGCGGGGAGAGGTGGCTACACCTTC. Translated, it gives CASSLTAGRGGYTF.

The chain employs TRBV7-9 and TRBJ2-5; 7 bases fit TRBD1. This CDR3 spans 13 amino acids. With V trimmed by 6 bases and J by 0 bases, 1 base remained unmatched. Germline V gene lookup returns CDR1 SEHNR and CDR2 FQNEAQ (reference sequence). In DNA, the CDR3 is TGTGCCAGCAGGACAGGGTACCAAGAGACCCAGTACTTC. Its translation: CASRTGYQETQYF.

The V gene is TRBV6-2 or TRBV6-3, the J gene TRBJ2-3; TRBD2 matches at 8 bases. There are 18 residues in the CDR3. Germline-derived CDR1 and CDR2 are MNHEY and SVGEGT. V shed 2 bases, J shed 3 bases, and the junction held 13 bases outside the gene matches. As DNA, the CDR3 is TGTGCCAGCAGTTACGGTCGGGGGGGCCAGTTTAGGACAGATACGCAGTATTTT. Its translation is CASSYGRGGQFRTDTQYF.

The chain carries TRBV5-1 and TRBJ1-1; tentatively, D is TRBD1 (5 bases). Trimming shortened V by 7 bases and J by 0 bases, and 10 bases separated the two germline ends. The CDR3 totals 13 residues. In germline, CDR1 is SGHRS, CDR2 YFSETQ. The CDR3 loop is CASGLQVNTEAFF. CDR3 DNA sequence: TGCGCCAGCGGATTACAGGTGAACACTGAAGCTTTCTTT.

V and J are TRBV19 and TRBJ2-1; TRBD2 matches at 12 bases. CDR1 is LNHDA, CDR2 SQIVND, per germline (reference sequence). The trim removed 10 bases at V and 6 bases at J, leaving 16 bases unmatched. The CDR3 runs to 17 residues. CDR3 DNA sequence: TGTGCCACCGGGGGGGCTCTAGCGGGAGGGCCGGTCAATGAGCAGTTCTTC. It encodes CATGGALAGGPVNEQFF.

This rearrangement joins TRBV4-2 to TRBJ1-3; D is uncertain. The germline CDR1 and CDR2 sequences are LGHNA and YNFKEQ. Trimming pared 3 bases from V and 0 bases from J, leaving 18 bases between. The CDR3 has 18 residues. The CDR3, as DNA: TGTGCCAGCAGCCAGGAGCTTAGGAGTATGTACTCTGGAAACACCATATATTTT. Encoded protein: CASSQELRSMYSGNTIYF.

The CDR3 region is CASSSALAGGPPYNEQFF. CDR3 bases: TGTGCCAGCAGCTCGGCCCTAGCGGGAGGGCCGCCCTACAATGAGCAGTTCTTC. The rearrangement joins TRBV5-4 to TRBJ2-1, with 12 bases fitting TRBD2. The germline CDR1 and CDR2 sequences are SGHNT and YYREEE (reference sequence). The CDR3 covers 18 residues. The V and J ends lost 3 bases and 2 bases, in that order; junction bases with no gene match: 9.